The 9 T cell receptor beta chains presented below share a single source sample, sequenced in a study of shared clonotypes between healthy human individuals. Produced via immunoSEQ multiplex PCR; TCRdb's table is partial and in-frame only. This sample yields roughly 2,300,000 clones, of which 85% to 95% are seen a single time; around 0.4% belongs to the top ten. Sequencing input: naive CD4+ T cells from PBMCs. Documented subset: CD45RA+ positively selected. The receptors were gathered from a man aged 18-30 years in good health. Some clones in this sample may be carry-over from other donors' samples.

Comment on this clone: The sample has other DNA sequences that encode this CDR3 too. The chain carries TRBV7-3 and TRBJ1-1; possible D gene TRBD1, 5 bases. The V end lost 6 bases, the J end lost 0 bases, and 8 bases lay between the germline ends. CDR1 and CDR2 from the germline V gene are SGHTA and FQGTGA. This CDR3 has 13 amino acids. The CDR3 loop is CASRATVNTEAFF. CDR3 sequence (DNA): TGTGCCAGCAGAGCGACAGTGAACACTGAAGCTTTCTTT.

As concerns this clone: The same CDR3 is also encoded by other DNA sequences in this sample. The chain joins TRBV5-1 to TRBJ1-3, with D possibly matching TRBD1 (5 bases). Looked up from germline, CDR1 is SGHRS and CDR2 is YFSETQ. The CDR3 totals 15 residues. V was clipped by 0 bases and J by 0 bases, with 7 bases between them. CDR3 sequence reads: CASSLAGSSGNTIYF. DNA of the CDR3: TGCGCCAGCAGCTTGGCAGGGTCCTCTGGAAACACCATATATTTT.

The CDR3 DNA sequence: TGTGCCAGCAGGCCCGGGGCTAGGAACACTGAAGCTTTCTTT. It yields the protein CASRPGARNTEAFF. The chain combines TRBV5-8 with TRBJ1-1; TRBD1 might be the D (5 bases). CDR3 length equals 14 residues. CDR1 and CDR2 (germline): SGHTS, YDEGEE. Trimming cost V 5 bases and J 1 base, with 12 bases left between them.

The chain recombines TRBV4-2 with TRBJ2-3; no firm D call. The germline V gene encodes CDR1 LGHNA and CDR2 YNFKEQ. The CDR3 consists of 14 residues. V was cut by 0 bases and J by 0 bases, with 4 bases left in between. CDR3 sequence: CASSQDISTDTQYF. In nucleotides, the CDR3 is TGTGCCAGCAGCCAAGATATCAGCACAGATACGCAGTATTTT.

This CDR3 reads CASSLGQLQETQYF. The CDR3 DNA is TGTGCCAGCAGCTTGGGTCAACTGCAAGAGACCCAGTACTTC. This chain joins TRBV5-5 and TRBJ2-5; the D is unclear. The CDR3 is 14 residues long. Germline CDR1 SGHKS, CDR2 YYEKEE (reference sequence). The ends were cut back, 0 bases at V and 2 bases at J, with 8 bases in the middle. Supplemented by reference TRBV5-5 and TRBJ2-5, the full variable domain reads DAGVTQSPTHLIKTRGQQVTLRCSPISGHKSVSWYQQVLGQGPQFIFQYYEKEERGRGNFPDRFSARQFPNYSSELNVNALLLGDSALYLCASSLGQLQETQYFGPGTRLLVL.

The chain is built from TRBV7-2 and TRBJ2-1, with D possibly matching TRBD2 (5 bases). The CDR3 runs 15 residues. Germline V gene sequence: CDR1 SGHTA, CDR2 FQGNSA. V dropped 6 bases and J dropped 0 bases, with 12 bases sitting between them. The CDR3 sequence: CASRLQRSSYNEQFF. The CDR3 DNA follows: TGTGCCAGCAGACTACAGCGGAGCTCCTACAATGAGCAGTTCTTC.

The chain joins TRBV5-1 to TRBJ2-7, with D possibly TRBD2 on 5 matching bases. CDR1 is SGHRS and CDR2 is YFSETQ in the germline V gene. Trimming removed 0 bases at V and 0 bases at J, with 10 bases between. There are 15 residues in the CDR3. CDR3: CASSLANGLSYEQYF. Written as DNA, the CDR3 is TGCGCCAGCAGCTTGGCAAACGGACTCTCCTACGAGCAGTACTTC.

The CDR3 DNA reads TGCAGCGTTTTGGACAGGGTAGACACTGAAGCTTTCTTT. The encoded protein is CSVLDRVDTEAFF. The genes are TRBV29-1 and TRBJ1-1, with 8 nucleotides matching TRBD1. Germline V lookup: CDR1 SQVTM, CDR2 ANQGSEA. The CDR3 runs to 13 residues. With 5 bases clipped from V and 3 bases from J, the junction kept 5 bases outside the gene matches.

The chain employs TRBV28 and TRBJ1-3, with 8 bases that match TRBD1. The CDR3 runs to 15 residues. Germline V gives CDR1 MDHEN, CDR2 SYDVKM. Unmatched junction bases numbered 10, after V lost 4 bases and J lost 8 bases. The CDR3: CASSYPGTGEDTIYF. Written as DNA, the CDR3 is TGTGCCAGCAGTTATCCCGGGACAGGAGAGGACACCATATATTTT.